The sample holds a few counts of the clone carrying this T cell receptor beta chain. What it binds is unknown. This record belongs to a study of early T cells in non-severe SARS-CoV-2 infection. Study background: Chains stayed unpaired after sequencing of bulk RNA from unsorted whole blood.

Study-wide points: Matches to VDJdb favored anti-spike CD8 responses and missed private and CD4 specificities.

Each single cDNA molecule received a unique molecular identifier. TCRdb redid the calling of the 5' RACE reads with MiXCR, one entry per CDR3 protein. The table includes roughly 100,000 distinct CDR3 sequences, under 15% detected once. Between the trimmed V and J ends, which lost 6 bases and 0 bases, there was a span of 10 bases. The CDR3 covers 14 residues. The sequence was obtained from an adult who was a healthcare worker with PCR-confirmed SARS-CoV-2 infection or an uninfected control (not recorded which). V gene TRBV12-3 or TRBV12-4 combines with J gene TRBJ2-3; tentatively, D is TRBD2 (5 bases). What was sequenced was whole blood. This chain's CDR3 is CASRPGMSTDTQYF. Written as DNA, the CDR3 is TGTGCCAGCAGACCCGGGATGAGCACAGATACGCAGTATTTT.